This TCR beta chain appears in the sequencing data of a study of regulatory T cells in long-lasting Graves disease. Per the germline V gene, CDR1 is SGHVS and CDR2 is FQNEAQ. Trimming took off 5 bases at V and 3 bases at J, with 10 bases between the two ends. The CDR3 totals 13 residues. Relying on iRepertoire HTBI primers and Arm-PCR of CDR3 regions, the team built TCR beta libraries. TCRdb called the multiplex PCR reads again in MiXCR, with one record for every CDR3 protein. Altogether about 220,000 distinct CDR3 sequences are present, about 18% being singletons, with the ten largest covering around 20%. At least ten counts were recorded for this clonotype. As to time point: newly diagnosed GD, antithyroid drugs for less than 3 months. PBMC-derived RNA was used for the TCR library.

The clonotype originates from a female donor with Graves disease. This material consisted of peripheral blood mononuclear cells (PBMCs), taken at new diagnosis, from a patient treated with antithyroid drugs. The chain couples TRBV7-8 to TRBJ1-2; D is undetermined. The CDR3 loop is CASSTDGYYGYTF. The CDR3 region has the DNA TGTGCCAGCAGCACGGACGGTTACTATGGCTACACCTTC.